The sequence of this T cell receptor (beta chain) was determined in a study of T-cell reconstitution after alpha-beta-depleted transplantation in children. In this sample, this clonotype turned up once. What it binds is unknown. The CDR3 runs to 15 residues. Trimming left V 1 base short and J 3 bases short, with 14 bases between. The V gene's germline CDR1 is SGHKS and CDR2 YYEKEE (reference sequence). For TCRbeta, the library was prepared with unique molecular identifiers. MiXCR was run by TCRdb on the PCR reads, yielding one entry per CDR3 protein. Altogether 77,000 or so distinct CDR3 sequences are present, roughly 20% being singletons, with the ten largest covering roughly half. General observations from the study: Several hundred expanded graft clones reportedly were the source of alpha-beta T cells about two months after transplant. T-cell numbers and diversity, one year after transplant, stemmed largely from T cells that were newly produced.

This chain links TRBV5-5 with TRBJ2-7; D tentatively fits TRBD1 or TRBD2 (5 bases each). The source of this sequence is a male patient between 2 and 15 years old who had a stem cell transplant for acute lymphoblastic leukemia, so the T cells may come from the graft donor. The sample in question was PBMCs, mostly from graft donor cells, obtained 360 days after TCRalphabeta/CD19-depleted stem cell transplant. CDR3 protein: CASSLLQGGSYEQYF. Here the CDR3 DNA reads TGTGCCAGCAGCTTGTTGCAGGGTGGGAGCTACGAGCAGTACTTC.